The rows below give T cell receptor beta chains drawn from one sample of a study of OX40 agonist ivuxolimab in advanced cancers. Sequencing used immunoSEQ multiplex PCR; TCRdb keeps in-frame clones, though not all of them. The sample contains around 31,000 clones, around 81% of which appear only once. The material sequenced was CD4+ or CD8+ T cells sorted from blood, taken in a trial of the OX40 agonist ivuxolimab. All receptors come from an adult with an advanced solid tumor such as melanoma, head and neck, liver or kidney cancer. The CDR3 runs from the conserved cysteine through the conserved F or W. A D gene is named only where the DNA matches it firmly.

v_gene	j_gene	d_gene	CDR3aa
TRBV14	TRBJ1-3	TRBD1	CASSHLGQGGNTIYF
TRBV19	TRBJ1-5	-	CASQDSTLEGQPQHF
TRBV6-1	TRBJ1-4	-	CASRAYREIGEKLFF
TRBV18	TRBJ2-3	-	CASSPQGTDTQYF
TRBV11-3	TRBJ2-5	-	CASSLDRRETQYF
TRBV28	TRBJ1-4	-	CASSSTGKQTNEKLFF
TRBV28	TRBJ1-1	TRBD1	CASRPYRGIRTEAFF
TRBV7-7	TRBJ1-1	-	CASSLTVNTEAFF
TRBV28	TRBJ1-1	-	CASRQANTEAFF
TRBV6-1	TRBJ2-7	-	CASSETFWQLGEQYF
TRBV7-2	TRBJ1-1	-	CASSFGPWGDEAFF
TRBV19	TRBJ2-3	-	CASSIGGFTDTQYF
TRBV6-1	TRBJ1-4	-	CASSSGASGSEKLFF
TRBV11-2	TRBJ2-5	TRBD2	CASTGGKTQYF
TRBV6-1	TRBJ2-3	TRBD2	CASSVWTSGADTQYF
TRBV6-5	TRBJ2-7	TRBD1	CASTPDRGRNEQYF
TRBV28	TRBJ2-7	-	CASSLLDEQYF
TRBV30	TRBJ2-1	TRBD2	CAWTSGGNEQFF
TRBV6-5	TRBJ2-7	-	CASSSPSPYEQYF
TRBV19	TRBJ1-5	-	CASSILRADPPNQPQHF
TRBV27	TRBJ2-2	TRBD2	CASSFFTGLAGVGGTGELFF
TRBV29-1	TRBJ2-3	TRBD1	CSVAGTGHNTDTQYF
TRBV6-6	TRBJ1-2	TRBD1	CASSWDREVGYTF
TRBV19	TRBJ1-5	-	CASSIGNQPQHF
TRBV7-2	TRBJ2-5	-	CASSSPARETQYF
TRBV9	TRBJ2-7	-	CASSGWEPYEQYF
TRBV14	TRBJ2-7	-	CASSQQGIYEQYF
TRBV27	TRBJ2-7	-	CASTNHPGTYEQYF
TRBV27	TRBJ1-2	-	CASSLGWNYGYTF
TRBV27	TRBJ2-1	-	CASRVTRGSYNEQFF
TRBV2	TRBJ2-5	-	CASGEGVSVQETQYF
TRBV19	TRBJ2-1	TRBD2	CASIYRAGPYNEQFF
TRBV5-1	TRBJ2-3	-	CASSLTGPNTDTQYF
TRBV11-2	TRBJ1-2	TRBD1	CASSPGQEYGYTF
TRBV18	TRBJ1-2	-	CASSPEQGGRGYTF
TRBV15	TRBJ2-7	TRBD1	CATSRGGQGYEQYF
TRBV7-3	TRBJ2-3	-	CASSLGGGYSTDTQYF
TRBV6-1	TRBJ2-6	TRBD1	CASSEEDGTEWGSGANVLTF
TRBV5-4	TRBJ2-5	-	CASSLYVGSQETQYF
TRBV6-5	TRBJ2-7	-	CASSLTGYEQYF
TRBV27	TRBJ1-2	TRBD1	CASSRTGKSYGYTF
TRBV11-2	TRBJ2-3	-	CASSLGGDTQYF
TRBV18	TRBJ1-3	-	CASSPPSGTRNTIYF
TRBV5-1	TRBJ2-7	-	CASGTSSYEQYF
TRBV10-3	TRBJ1-1	-	CASRLEGRTEAFF
TRBV28	TRBJ2-7	TRBD1	CASSSQGTTSYEQYF